Listed below are T cell receptor beta chains from one sample, sequenced in a study of T cell responses to AZD1222 COVID-19 vaccine. Clones were read by immunoSEQ multiplex PCR, and TCRdb kept only the in-frame ones, dropping some. The table lists about 83,000 clones, more than 75% of them singletons, with approximately 9% in the top ten. The sequenced sample was peripheral blood, obtained on day 0 of AZD1222 vaccination. The source of these receptors is an adult in good health. The CDR3 runs from the conserved cysteine through the conserved F or W. A D gene is named only where the DNA matches it firmly. Size values are once, few and many counts, or a class for expanded clones, and some rows have none.

CSVGGTGATGNTIYF | TGCAGCGTTGGGGGTACGGGGGCAACTGGAAACACCATATATTTT | - | TRBJ1-3 | TRBV29-1 | -
CASSQDSKPGSGYGYTF | TGCGCCAGCAGCCAAGACTCAAAGCCGGGGTCAGGGTATGGCTACACCTTC | - | TRBJ1-2 | TRBV4-3 | once
CASSDYEQYF | TGTGCCAGCAGCGACTACGAGCAGTACTTC | - | TRBJ2-7 | TRBV6-5 | -
CASSELGLEGYTF | TGTGCCAGCAGTGAATTGGGGTTGGAAGGCTACACCTTC | - | TRBJ1-2 | TRBV6-1 | once
CASSVVGGDSYGYTF | TGTGCCAGCAGCGTTGTGGGGGGGGATAGCTATGGCTACACCTTC | - | TRBJ1-2 | TRBV27 | -
CAWRSRGNEKLFF | TGTGCCTGGAGGTCCCGGGGTAATGAAAAACTGTTTTTT | - | TRBJ1-4 | TRBV30 | -
CASSLRGIQETQYF | TGTGCCAGCAGCTTGAGGGGAATCCAAGAGACCCAGTACTTC | - | TRBJ2-5 | TRBV5-6 | -
CASSLAQRGEAFF | TGCGCCAGCAGCTTGGCCCAGCGGGGTGAAGCTTTCTTT | - | TRBJ1-1 | TRBV5-1 | -
CASSQDFSEGYGYTF | TGCGCCAGCAGCCAAGACTTTTCGGAGGGCTATGGCTACACCTTC | - | TRBJ1-2 | TRBV4-3 | -
CAWSYFQRQYF | TGTGCCTGGAGTTATTTCCAGCGGCAGTACTTC | - | TRBJ2-7 | TRBV30 | -
CAISQGASRYEQYF | TGTGCCATCAGTCAGGGGGCGTCGAGGTACGAGCAGTACTTC | TRBD1 | TRBJ2-7 | TRBV10-3 | -
CASSFEGLGQFF | TGCGCCAGCAGCTTTGAGGGCTTGGGACAGTTCTTC | - | TRBJ2-1 | TRBV5-1 | -
CASRGRTGDTGELFF | TGTGCCAGTAGAGGCAGGACAGGGGACACCGGGGAGCTGTTTTTT | TRBD1 | TRBJ2-2 | TRBV19 | once
CASSLGLAGVNTGELFF | TGTGCCAGCAGCTTAGGACTAGCGGGAGTTAACACCGGGGAGCTGTTTTTT | TRBD2 | TRBJ2-2 | TRBV7-2 | -
CASSLGQETATNEKLFF | TGTGCCAGCAGTCTAGGACAGGAAACTGCAACTAATGAAAAACTGTTTTTT | TRBD1 | TRBJ1-4 | TRBV2 | once
CTSSVDRGLSGYTF | TGTACCAGCAGTGTTGACAGGGGGCTCTCTGGCTACACCTTC | TRBD1 | TRBJ1-2 | TRBV6-4 | -
CASREFSGGPYEQYF | TGTGCCAGTAGGGAATTTAGCGGGGGACCCTACGAGCAGTACTTC | TRBD2 | TRBJ2-7 | TRBV19 | -
CASSPSPGTGGWKTYEQYF | TGTGCCAGCAGCCCAAGTCCCGGGACAGGGGGATGGAAGACCTACGAGCAGTACTTC | TRBD1 | TRBJ2-7 | TRBV7-9 | -
CASSREGTTEAFF | TGTGCCAGCAGTCGGGAGGGAACCACTGAAGCTTTCTTT | - | TRBJ1-1 | TRBV6-5 | -